In its sample, the clone carrying this T cell receptor beta chain was seen once. The antigen is not known. Relative to the germline gene, one junction end is altered; a read error may explain this. TCRdb independently ran MiXCR on the 5' RACE reads; one entry per CDR3 protein. Of about 53,000 distinct CDR3 sequences in the sample, around 25% were seen once. General observations from the study: Tumor memory CD4+ T cell TCR gene usage was found to cluster with blood and lymph node memory CD4+ cells and with lymph node naive CD4+ cells.

The CDR3 runs 15 residues. Germline V gives CDR1 SGHNT, CDR2 YYREEE (reference sequence). Sequenced sample: tumor-infiltrating naive CD4+ T cells sorted from the breast tumor. Subset denoted: naive CD4+ T cells, CD4+CD45RA+CD25-. The chain recombines TRBV5-4 with TRBJ1-1, with a possible D match to TRBD1 (5 bases). This clonotype was obtained from a female donor with breast cancer. In nucleotides, the CDR3 is TGTGCCAGCAGCTTAACAGGAGGGTCGAACACTGGAGCTTTCTTT. Its protein product is CASSLTGGSNTGAFF.